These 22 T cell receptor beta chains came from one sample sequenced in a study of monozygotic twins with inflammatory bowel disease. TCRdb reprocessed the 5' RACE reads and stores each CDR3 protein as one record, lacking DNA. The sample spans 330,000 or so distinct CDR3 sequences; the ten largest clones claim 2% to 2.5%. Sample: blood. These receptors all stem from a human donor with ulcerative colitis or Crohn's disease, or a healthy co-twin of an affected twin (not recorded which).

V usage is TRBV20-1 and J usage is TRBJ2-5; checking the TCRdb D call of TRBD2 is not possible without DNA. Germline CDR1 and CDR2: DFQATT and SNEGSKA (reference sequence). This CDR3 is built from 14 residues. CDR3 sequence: CSARSSGGEETQYF.

The CDR3 protein is CSAGRANRETQYF. This chain connects TRBV20-1 to TRBJ2-5; TCRdb lists TRBD2, though no DNA is available to test this call. From germline, CDR1 is DFQATT and CDR2 SNEGSKA (reference sequence). This CDR3 spans 13 amino acids.

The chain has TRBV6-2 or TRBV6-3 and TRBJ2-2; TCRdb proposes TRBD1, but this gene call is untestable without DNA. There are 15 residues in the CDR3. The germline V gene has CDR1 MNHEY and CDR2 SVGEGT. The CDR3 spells CASSATGAPDGELFF.

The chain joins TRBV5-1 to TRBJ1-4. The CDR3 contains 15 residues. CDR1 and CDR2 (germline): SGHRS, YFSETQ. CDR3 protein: CASSLKRGLNEKLFF.

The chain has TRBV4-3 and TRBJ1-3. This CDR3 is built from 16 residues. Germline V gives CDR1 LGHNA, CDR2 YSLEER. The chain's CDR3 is CASSQVGDSAGNTIYF.

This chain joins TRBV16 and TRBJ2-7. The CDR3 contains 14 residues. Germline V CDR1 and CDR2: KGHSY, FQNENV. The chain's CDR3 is CASSQSPEVYEQYF.

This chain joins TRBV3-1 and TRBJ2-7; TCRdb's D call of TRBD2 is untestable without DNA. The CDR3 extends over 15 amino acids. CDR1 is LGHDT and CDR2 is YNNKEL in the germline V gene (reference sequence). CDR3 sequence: CASRDPLAGGNEQYF.

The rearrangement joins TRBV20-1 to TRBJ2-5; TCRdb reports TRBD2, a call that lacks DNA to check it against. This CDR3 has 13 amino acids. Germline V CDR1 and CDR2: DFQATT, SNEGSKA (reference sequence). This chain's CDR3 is CSARATSGETQYF.

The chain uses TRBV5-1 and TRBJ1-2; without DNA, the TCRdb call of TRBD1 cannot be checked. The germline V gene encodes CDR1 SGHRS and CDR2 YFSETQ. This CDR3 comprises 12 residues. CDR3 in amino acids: CASSYQGDGYTF.

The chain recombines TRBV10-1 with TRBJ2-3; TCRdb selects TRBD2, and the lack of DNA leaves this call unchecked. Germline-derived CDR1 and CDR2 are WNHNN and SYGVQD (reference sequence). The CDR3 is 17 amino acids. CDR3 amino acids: CASSEGASGGAADTQYF.

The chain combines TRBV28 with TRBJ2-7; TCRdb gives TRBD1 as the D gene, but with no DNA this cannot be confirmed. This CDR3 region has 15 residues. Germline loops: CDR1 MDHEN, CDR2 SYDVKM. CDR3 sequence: CASSYGPVISYEQYF.

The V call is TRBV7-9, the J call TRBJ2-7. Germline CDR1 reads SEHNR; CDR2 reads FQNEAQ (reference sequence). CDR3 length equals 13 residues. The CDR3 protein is CASSLVTEFLQYF.

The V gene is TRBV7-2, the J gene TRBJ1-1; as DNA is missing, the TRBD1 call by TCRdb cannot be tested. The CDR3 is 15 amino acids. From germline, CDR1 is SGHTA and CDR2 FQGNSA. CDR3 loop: CASSLALGLTGGAFF.

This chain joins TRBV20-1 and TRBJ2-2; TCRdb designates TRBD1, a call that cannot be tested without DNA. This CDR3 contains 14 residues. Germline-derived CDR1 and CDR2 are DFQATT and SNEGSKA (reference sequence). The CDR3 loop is CSARDRQLRGELFF.

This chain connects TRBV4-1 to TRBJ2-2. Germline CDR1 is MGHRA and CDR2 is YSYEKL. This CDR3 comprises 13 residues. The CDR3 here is CASRSINTGELFF.

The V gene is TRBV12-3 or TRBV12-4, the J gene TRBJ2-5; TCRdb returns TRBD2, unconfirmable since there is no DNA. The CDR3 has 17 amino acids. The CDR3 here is CASSLTVVSGGAETQYF.

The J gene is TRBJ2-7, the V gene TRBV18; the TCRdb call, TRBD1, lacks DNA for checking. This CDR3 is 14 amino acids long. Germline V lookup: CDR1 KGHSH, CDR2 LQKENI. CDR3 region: CASSIGQGQLEQYF.

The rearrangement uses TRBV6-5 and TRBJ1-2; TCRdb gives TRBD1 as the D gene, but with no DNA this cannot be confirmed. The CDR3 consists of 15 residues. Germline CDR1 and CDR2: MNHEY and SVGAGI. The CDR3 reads CASSYSGQGSSGYTF.

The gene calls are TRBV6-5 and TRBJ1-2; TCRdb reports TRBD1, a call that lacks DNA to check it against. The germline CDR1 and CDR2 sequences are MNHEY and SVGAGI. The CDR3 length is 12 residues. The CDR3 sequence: CASRPGLYGYTF.

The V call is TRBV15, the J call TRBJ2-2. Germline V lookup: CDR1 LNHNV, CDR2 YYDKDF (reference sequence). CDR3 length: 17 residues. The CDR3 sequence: CATSRKLSWMNTGELFF.

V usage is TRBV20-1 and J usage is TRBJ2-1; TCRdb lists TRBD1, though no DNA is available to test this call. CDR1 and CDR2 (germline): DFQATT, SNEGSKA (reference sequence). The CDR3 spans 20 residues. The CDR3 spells CSASSPSGLWGGGFGNEQFF.

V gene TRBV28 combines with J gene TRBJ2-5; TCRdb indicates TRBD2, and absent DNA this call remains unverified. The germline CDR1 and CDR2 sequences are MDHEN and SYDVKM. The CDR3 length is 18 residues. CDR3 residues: CASSTRTRGLAGQETQYF.